This TCR beta chain came from a study of shared clonotypes between healthy human individuals (dated by TCRdb to between 2020 and 2021). About the study as a whole: Two women and a few men aged 18 to 49 years were included in the cohort. Per donor, three plates each were used for CD4 naive and CD4 memory, two for CD8 naive, and one for CD8 memory. To estimate repertoire size and how much clonotype sharing occurs between individuals, the study deeply sequenced the blood TCR repertoires of about 5 healthy adults. Libraries were prepared and TCR repertoires were sequenced by different laboratories using diverse techniques, in order to increase sequencing depth and limit assay-specific biases. Leukapheresis yielded between about 0.85 and 10 billion PBMCs per donor. Findings and caveats that apply to the study as a whole: Only blood was sampled, and tissue TCR repertoires likely differ from those in blood. Naive subsets generally had larger estimated clonotype richness than memory subsets. Even with the large sequencing depth, rarefaction of the sorted-subset datasets indicated that sequencing was incomplete. The small number of donors limited the genetic and exposure-history diversity represented. Higher generation probabilities were observed for clonotypes shared by all four sorted-subset donors than for non-shared clonotypes. Based on pairwise subsampling, the degree of clonotype sharing among donors was expected to be affected by sequencing depth. Sharing across a handful of donors was observed for approximately 4.6% of naive CD4, 3% to 4% of naive CD8, roughly 2.4% of memory CD4, and roughly 0.4% of memory CD8 clonotypes.

Concerning this clone: This receptor's antigen is unknown. The record has no base qualities; no much larger clone is one base away.

CD8 naive samples consisted of CD45RO-negative cells that were positively selected for CCR7, yielding a CD45RA+CCR7+ population without TemRA cells. The donors were healthy, HIV-negative adults who had no recently reported acute infections or vaccinations. All donors were Caucasian adults living in Nashville, Tennessee, USA. After blood collection by leukapheresis, PBMCs were isolated using Ficoll-Histopaque density gradient centrifugation and then cryopreserved in the vapor phase of liquid nitrogen. Analytical flow cytometry was used to check the purity and quantity of every magnetically sorted T cell population. Each sorted fraction had its genomic DNA isolated and then quantified by UV absorbance on a Nanodrop 2000c. TCR CDR3 regions were amplified from genomic DNA by multiplex PCR using the deep immunoSEQ assay. Extracted genomic DNA from each cell subset was distributed evenly across all wells of several immunoSEQ 96-well plates, and each plate was treated as a replicate. For sorted subsets, each replicate PCR was loaded with 200 ng genomic DNA, equivalent to 30,000 to 35,000 T cell genomes. Purified libraries were measured with a Qubit 3.0 fluorometer, size-checked on a Bioanalyzer 2100, and measured again with the KAPA Library Quantification kit. Each immunoSEQ 96-well plate was sequenced on its own single-read 150-cycle Illumina NextSeq 550 flow cell. For the original study's pipeline: The immunoSEQ output contained only junctional sequences without quality scores, so filtering could not match that applied to full-length reads. To assign V/J genes and CDR3, sequences were annotated using PyIR, a Python wrapper for IgBLAST v1.9, with IMGT germline references. Reads were filtered out if the reads had weak V/J assignments (E-value above 1e-6), no CDR3, stop codons, out-of-frame junctions, or ambiguous translated residues. V3J clonotypes were defined as sequences sharing an identical inferred V gene, J gene, and CDR3 amino acid sequence. Percentage overlap between repertoires was calculated by dividing the number of shared unique clonotypes by the size of the smaller repertoire. Richness of each repertoire was evaluated using RTK rarefaction, the Chao1 estimator, and Recon v2.1 estimates of unobserved clonotypes. Generation probabilities were computed with OLGA for all TCRbeta clonotypes obtained by the gDNA method from a few donors. TCRdb mirrors the immuneACCESS table, restricted to in-frame sequences. Some clones are absent from its copies; in checked studies, under half trace to an unresolved V gene, and the reason for the others is unknown. The V and J calls and clone size are taken from that table; D and trimming were inferred from the DNA. The sample data list 700,000 to 950,000 clones, and roughly 96% of these were observed just once. Of the sample, about 0.21% is held by the ten largest clones.

The TCR sequence derives from a man younger than 45 in good health. The sequencing input was naive CD8+ T cells sorted from blood. Read against the paper, the sample's cell subset or site label means: CD45RA+CCR7+.

The CDR3 amino acid sequence is: CASSRDLIDEQYF. In nucleotides, the sequence is TGTGCCAGCAGCAGGGACCTAATCGACGAGCAGTACTTC. The rearranged chain carries TRBV5-5 and TRBJ2-7; the D region is possibly TRBD1 or TRBD2, each matching across 5 bases. The V end loses 4 bases and the J end loses 5 bases, and a stretch of 13 bases separates them. There are 13 amino acids in the CDR3, from cysteine to phenylalanine inclusive. Just the 39-base CDR3 DNA is kept, in frame starting at base 1. CDR1 and CDR2 are drawn from the germline V gene (reference sequence): SGHKS, YYEKEE.